A selection of T cell receptor beta chains follows, all from one sample in a study of shared clonotypes between healthy human individuals. Only in-frame clones appear in the TCRdb table, and some are missing; sequencing was by immunoSEQ multiplex PCR. The sample records 2 million to 2.5 million clones, approximately 94% being singletons. The source material was naive CD4+ T cells sorted from blood. The receptors originated from a man aged 18-30 years in good health. CDR3s include the opening cysteine and the closing phenylalanine or tryptophan. The D gene is left open where the match is weak. For some rows the clone size is stated as once, few or many, or as a class when expanded; others skip it.

TRBJ2-2	TRBV6-5	TRBD2	-	CASSYGGLDRTGELFF	TGTGCCAGCAGTTACGGGGGACTAGATCGAACCGGGGAGCTGTTTTTT
TRBJ1-2	TRBV20-1	-	-	CSADGVYGYTF	TGCAGTGCAGACGGAGTCTATGGCTACACCTTC
TRBJ2-1	TRBV9	-	-	CASSVATFMGSYNEQFF	TGTGCCAGCAGCGTAGCAACGTTTATGGGCTCCTACAATGAGCAGTTCTTC
TRBJ2-7	TRBV27	-	-	CASSKPYRAGSYEQYF	TGTGCCAGCAGTAAACCCTACAGGGCTGGCTCCTACGAGCAGTACTTC
TRBJ2-7	TRBV18	TRBD1	-	CASSPPGQGTGGEQYF	TGTGCCAGCTCACCACCGGGTCAGGGGACAGGTGGCGAGCAGTACTTC
TRBJ2-7	TRBV4-1	-	-	CASSRQGDSYEQYF	TGCGCCAGCAGCCGTCAGGGCGACTCCTACGAGCAGTACTTC
TRBJ2-7	TRBV19	-	few	CANAPYEQYF	TGTGCCAACGCCCCCTACGAGCAGTACTTC
TRBJ1-6	TRBV7-2	-	-	CASSSGTPNSPLHF	TGTGCCAGCAGCTCCGGGACCCCCAATTCACCCCTCCACTTT
TRBJ2-3	TRBV28	-	-	CASSWQERPDTQYF	TGTGCCAGCAGTTGGCAGGAGAGGCCAGATACGCAGTATTTT
TRBJ2-5	TRBV2	-	once	CASSFQSQETQYF	TGTGCCAGCAGTTTCCAGTCACAAGAGACCCAGTACTTC
TRBJ2-5	TRBV5-4	TRBD1	-	CASAWTGGQETQYF	TGTGCCAGCGCCTGGACAGGGGGCCAAGAGACCCAGTACTTC
TRBJ1-1	TRBV7-2	-	-	CASSLGVQMNTEAFF	TGTGCCAGCAGCTTAGGGGTCCAGATGAACACTGAAGCTTTCTTT
TRBJ2-1	TRBV19	-	-	CASRQGWNEQFF	TGTGCCAGTAGACAGGGTTGGAATGAGCAGTTCTTC
TRBJ2-2	TRBV30	TRBD2	-	CAWGRASNTGELFF	TGTGCCTGGGGGAGGGCCTCTAACACCGGGGAGCTGTTTTTT
TRBJ1-2	TRBV28	TRBD1	-	CASSFRTPGQGRGYGYTF	TGTGCCAGCAGTTTCCGAACCCCGGGACAGGGACGTGGCTATGGCTACACCTTC
TRBJ2-7	TRBV4-1	-	-	CASSLRGTDGYEQYF	TGCGCCAGCAGCCTCCGGGGGACGGATGGCTACGAGCAGTACTTC
TRBJ2-2	TRBV10-3	-	-	CATLDRLNTGELFF	TGTGCCACCCTGGACAGACTGAACACCGGGGAGCTGTTTTTT
TRBJ2-7	TRBV2	TRBD2	-	CASSLAGYEQYF	TGTGCCAGCAGCCTAGCGGGCTACGAGCAGTACTTC
TRBJ1-2	TRBV10-3	-	once	CAISETGQSYGYTF	TGTGCCATCAGTGAAACCGGACAGAGCTATGGCTACACCTTC
TRBJ2-5	TRBV9	TRBD2	-	CASSVLAGGRETQYF	TGTGCCAGCAGCGTATTAGCGGGGGGGCGAGAGACCCAGTACTTC
TRBJ2-5	TRBV6-6	TRBD1	-	CASSRPGPGGETQYF	TGTGCCAGCAGTAGACCCGGACCAGGGGGAGAGACCCAGTACTTC
TRBJ2-3	TRBV4-3	-	-	CASSQGGQYTDTQYF	TGCGCCAGCAGCCAGGGGGGACAGTACACAGATACGCAGTATTTT
TRBJ2-7	TRBV19	TRBD1	-	CASSGGQGATYEQYF	TGTGCCAGTAGTGGGGGACAGGGAGCGACCTACGAGCAGTACTTC
TRBJ1-2	TRBV19	TRBD1	-	CASSSRGLNNYGYTF	TGTGCCAGTAGTTCCAGGGGGCTGAATAACTATGGCTACACCTTC
TRBJ1-2	TRBV9	-	-	CASSVALSGNYGYTF	TGTGCCAGCAGCGTAGCCCTAAGTGGTAACTATGGCTACACCTTC
TRBJ1-6	TRBV5-1	-	-	CASSLEQGVSPLHF	TGCGCCAGCAGCTTGGAACAGGGAGTCTCACCCCTCCACTTT
TRBJ2-7	TRBV13	TRBD2	-	CASSLVSGLAGRSPSYEQYF	TGTGCCAGCAGCTTAGTCTCGGGACTAGCGGGAAGGTCTCCTTCCTACGAGCAGTACTTC
TRBJ2-5	TRBV30	-	-	CAWSAGDRDFETQYF	TGTGCCTGGTCCGCAGGAGACAGGGACTTCGAGACCCAGTACTTC
TRBJ1-5	TRBV7-2	-	-	CASSLSSHQPQHF	TGTGCCAGCAGCTTAAGCAGCCATCAGCCCCAGCATTTT
TRBJ2-3	TRBV5-1	TRBD2	-	CASSWGTSVGTDTQYF	TGCGCCAGCAGCTGGGGGACTAGCGTTGGCACAGATACGCAGTATTTT
TRBJ2-3	TRBV2	-	-	CASRSSTDTQYF	TGTGCCAGCAGGTCCAGCACAGATACGCAGTATTTT
TRBJ1-1	TRBV30	TRBD1	-	CAWSKDRLGGAFF	TGTGCCTGGAGTAAGGACAGGTTGGGAGGGGCTTTCTTT
TRBJ2-7	TRBV5-1	-	-	CASSRPPSGQGEQYF	TGCGCCAGCAGCCGACCTCCAAGCGGCCAGGGGGAGCAGTACTTC
TRBJ2-7	TRBV19	TRBD2	few	CASSMGTSGSPYEQYF	TGTGCCAGTAGTATGGGGACTAGCGGGAGTCCCTACGAGCAGTACTTC
TRBJ2-7	TRBV29-1	TRBD2	-	CSVEGRRGIFYEQYF	TGCAGCGTTGAAGGTCGGCGGGGGATATTCTACGAGCAGTACTTC
TRBJ1-2	TRBV2	-	once	CASSASGLGGYTF	TGTGCCAGCAGTGCTTCAGGGTTGGGTGGCTACACCTTC
TRBJ2-1	TRBV5-1	-	-	CASSLNQVSSYNEQFF	TGCGCCAGCAGCTTGAATCAGGTTAGCTCCTACAATGAGCAGTTCTTC
TRBJ1-5	TRBV6-1	-	-	CASSEAGRGQPQHF	TGTGCCAGCAGTGAAGCTGGCAGGGGTCAGCCCCAGCATTTT